This record concerns one T cell receptor beta chain sequence. These data originate in a study of blood T cell repertoires in COVID-19. About the research overall: Sites across the United States, Italy and Spain contributed samples from acute and convalescent COVID-19. In each case, the material was cDNA or gDNA derived from T cells, B-cell-depleted T cells, or PBMCs.

The authors' processing: Estimates of nucleated cell counts were drawn from the amplification of reference gene primers. The assay was immunoSEQ multiplex PCR, and TCRdb's table has in-frame clones only and misses some. V and J calls and clone size come straight from that table; D and trimming were deduced from the DNA. The sample has around 76,000 clones, 80% seen once. Patients in Seattle were enrolled during active infection, then followed longitudinally. The germline V gene has CDR1 SGHTA and CDR2 FQGTGA. V lost 5 bases to trimming and J lost 4 bases; unmatched junction nucleotides: 8. This CDR3 comprises 18 residues.

Sequencing used peripheral blood. The TCR sequence derives from a man between 45 and 60 years old with COVID-19, enrolled during active disease. The chain uses TRBV7-3 and TRBJ2-1; 16 nucleotides align to TRBD2. Here the CDR3 reads CASSPGTSGRGSYNEQFF. In DNA form, the CDR3 reads TGTGCCAGCAGCCCAGGGACTAGCGGGAGGGGCTCGTACAATGAGCAGTTCTTC.